These 22 T cell receptor beta chains originate from one sample sequenced in a study of cytomegalovirus exposure and HLA in healthy donors. The study ran its PCR with 60 Vbeta and 13 Jbeta primers. Assay: immunoSEQ multiplex PCR; the TCRdb copy retains only in-frame clones and omits some. The data hold more than 65,000 clones, with about 74% observed a single time. Sequenced input: PBMCs. Receptor source: an older woman in good health and CMV-seropositive.

V and J are TRBV6-6 and TRBJ2-1, with a tentative D call TRBD2 (5 bases). Germline loops: CDR1 MNHNY, CDR2 SVGAGI (reference sequence). V lost 7 bases and J lost 3, with 13 bases in between. This CDR3 comprises 14 residues. Written as DNA, the CDR3 is TGTGCCAGCAACGTCCTGGGGAGCTACAATGAGCAGTTCTTC. It codes for CASNVLGSYNEQFF.

The rearrangement joins TRBV5-1 to TRBJ1-1; 11 bases are a match to TRBD1. CDR1 and CDR2 (germline): SGHRS, YFSETQ. Trimming cost V 5 bases and J 1 base; bases outside gene matches: 13. The CDR3 covers 18 residues. In DNA, the CDR3 is TGCGCCAGCAGGAGCGGACAGGGGGCGATGATCCCGAACACTGAAGCTTTCTTT. Its protein is CASRSGQGAMIPNTEAFF.

J is TRBJ2-7 and V is TRBV6-6, with 9 bases matching TRBD1. This CDR3 is built from 16 residues. Germline V lookup: CDR1 MNHNY, CDR2 SVGAGI (reference sequence). V shed 0 bases, J shed 5 bases, and the junction held 8 bases outside the gene matches. CDR3 DNA sequence: TGTGCCAGCAGTTACTCGGGACAGGGAAAGGGGCACGAGCAGTACTTC. Translation gives CASSYSGQGKGHEQYF.

This clone was found a few times. This chain links TRBV6-5 with TRBJ1-1; 10 nucleotides align to TRBD1. Germline values: CDR1 MNHEY, CDR2 SVGAGI. Trimming cost V 6 bases and J 4 bases; bases outside gene matches: 5. The CDR3 length is 14 residues. CDR3 coding DNA: TGTGCCAGCAGGAAGGACAGGGGGAGCACTGAAGCTTTCTTT. Its translation: CASRKDRGSTEAFF.

J is TRBJ2-3 and V is TRBV5-1, with 9 nucleotides matching TRBD2. From germline, CDR1 is SGHRS and CDR2 YFSETQ. The CDR3 covers 17 residues. Germline trimming cut 5 bases from V and 4 bases from J; bases unmatched to any gene: 14. The CDR3 nucleotides read TGCGCCAGCAGGCGAGCTAGCGGGGAGTGGGCCGCAGATACGCAGTATTTT. As protein: CASRRASGEWAADTQYF.

A remark on this clone: The conserved closing phenylalanine or tryptophan is absent in this CDR3, likely reflecting a read error. V and J are TRBV29-1 and TRBJ2-3; 7 bases are shared with TRBD1. J gave up 7 bases and V 4 bases, and 8 bases lay outside the gene matches. CDR1 and CDR2 from the germline V gene are SQVTM and ANQGSEA. This CDR3 region has 13 residues. For the CDR3, the DNA is TGCAGCGTTGTGACAGGGTCATCGAATACGCAGTATGTT. Translating it yields CSVVTGSSNTQYV.

This chain links TRBV10-1 with TRBJ1-4; the match to TRBD1 covers 7 bases. CDR3 length: 15 residues. With 3 bases clipped from V and 0 bases from J, the junction kept 1 base outside the gene matches. Germline V gene data show CDR1 as WNHNN and CDR2 as SYGVQD (reference sequence). The CDR3 nucleotides read TGCGCCAGCAGTGAAGGGACAGCAACTAATGAAAAACTGTTTTTT. Translated, it gives CASSEGTATNEKLFF.

The chain links TRBV9 to TRBJ2-5; 9 bases fit TRBD2. Germline CDR1 reads SGDLS; CDR2 reads YYNGEE. The CDR3 contains 14 residues. V lost 3 bases, J lost 2 bases, and 2 bases stayed unmatched. The CDR3 region has the DNA TGTGCCAGCAGCGCGCTAGCGGGGCAAGAGACCCAGTACTTC. It specifies CASSALAGQETQYF.

This clone has more than one count but fewer than ten. The chain couples TRBV9 to TRBJ1-1, with TRBD1 matching over 9 bases. Germline V lookup: CDR1 SGDLS, CDR2 YYNGEE. V shed 0 bases and J 6 bases; nucleotides not matched to a gene: 0. The CDR3 contains 13 residues. The CDR3 nucleotides read TGTGCCAGCAGCGTAGGGGACAGGGCTGAAGCTTTCTTT. It is translated as CASSVGDRAEAFF.

The rearrangement joins TRBV27 to TRBJ2-5, with D tentatively TRBD2 (6 bases). Germline V gives CDR1 MNHEY, CDR2 SMNVEV (reference sequence). The CDR3 consists of 14 residues. Trimming pared 6 bases from V and 4 bases from J, leaving 15 bases between. The CDR3 protein is CASRPGGKRETQYF. CDR3 bases: TGTGCCAGCAGGCCTGGGGGGAAGAGAGAGACCCAGTACTTC.

V gene TRBV28 combines with J gene TRBJ1-5; 8 positions agree with TRBD1. The CDR3 loop spans 16 amino acids. CDR1 and CDR2 (germline): MDHEN, SYDVKM. V lost 6 bases to trimming and J lost 2 bases; unmatched junction nucleotides: 9. The CDR3 nucleotides read TGTGCCAGCAGGCTCGACGGACAGGGAGGCAATCAGCCCCAGCATTTT. Its translation is CASRLDGQGGNQPQHF. Based on the CDR3 plus reference TRBV28 and TRBJ1-5, the full variable domain is DVKVTQSSRYLVKRTGEKVFLECVQDMDHENMFWYRQDPGLGLRLIYFSYDVKMKEKGDIPEGYSVSREKKERFSLILESASTNQTSMYLCASRLDGQGGNQPQHFGDGTRLSIL.

The CDR3 spells CASSRDRASSYNEQFF. CDR3 DNA: TGTGCCAGCAGCCGAGACAGGGCAAGCTCCTACAATGAGCAGTTCTTC. This chain joins TRBV4-2 and TRBJ2-1, with 7 nucleotides matching TRBD1. V gave up 4 bases and J gave up 0 bases; unmatched junction bases: 6. Germline CDR1 reads LGHNA; CDR2 reads YNFKEQ. The CDR3 extends over 16 amino acids.

This chain joins TRBV6-4 and TRBJ2-7, with TRBD1 identical over 7 bases. J gave up 2 bases and V 0 bases, and 4 bases lay outside the gene matches. This CDR3 region has 15 residues. From germline, CDR1 is MRHNA and CDR2 SNTAGT. CDR3 coding DNA: TGTGCCAGCAGTGACTCGGACAGGAAACCCTACGAGCAGTACTTC. It translates to CASSDSDRKPYEQYF.

Only a few counts were recorded for this clone. The chain couples TRBV9 to TRBJ1-3, with a weak D call TRBD1 (6 bases). V was pared by 3 bases and J by 4 bases, with 11 bases between. The CDR3 is made up of 14 amino acids. From germline, CDR1 is SGDLS and CDR2 YYNGEE. The CDR3 here is CASSGQVLGNTIYF. The CDR3 nucleotides are TGTGCCAGCAGCGGACAGGTGCTGGGAAACACCATATATTTT.

The chain recombines TRBV28 with TRBJ1-6; 7 nucleotides align to TRBD1. Trimming took 5 bases from V and 0 from J; bases not matched to a gene: 16. This CDR3 region has 20 residues. The V gene's germline CDR1 is MDHEN and CDR2 SYDVKM. CDR3 sequence: CASSPSRGRQGSSYNSPLHF. Here the CDR3 DNA reads TGTGCCAGCAGTCCCTCCAGGGGACGACAGGGTAGCTCCTATAATTCACCCCTCCACTTT. The full variable domain, rest sourced from reference TRBV28 and TRBJ1-6, is DVKVTQSSRYLVKRTGEKVFLECVQDMDHENMFWYRQDPGLGLRLIYFSYDVKMKEKGDIPEGYSVSREKKERFSLILESASTNQTSMYLCASSPSRGRQGSSYNSPLHFGNGTRLTVT.

This clone was counted ten times or more. The rearrangement links TRBV29-1 to TRBJ1-1, with TRBD1 as a possible D gene (6 bases). This CDR3 is 13 amino acids long. CDR1 and CDR2 from the germline V gene are SQVTM and ANQGSEA. Between the trimmed V and J ends, which lost 4 bases and 5 bases, there was a span of 14 bases. In DNA, the CDR3 is TGCAGCGTTGCCTCAGGGGTAGGGACTGAAGCTTTCTTT. It encodes CSVASGVGTEAFF.

The chain is built from TRBV28 and TRBJ2-7, with 14 bases matching TRBD2. The CDR3 consists of 15 residues. In germline, CDR1 is MDHEN, CDR2 SYDVKM. V shed 3 bases and J 2 bases; nucleotides not matched to a gene: 0. The CDR3, as DNA: TGTGCCAGCAGTTTGGGACTAGCGGGAGCCTACGAGCAGTACTTC. Translating gives CASSLGLAGAYEQYF.

The chain is built from TRBV5-4 and TRBJ2-7; 7 nucleotides match TRBD1. The CDR3 spans 12 residues. V dropped 3 bases and J dropped 9; count of bases not matched to a gene: 6. Germline assignment: CDR1 SGHNT and CDR2 YYREEE (reference sequence). CDR3 DNA sequence: TGTGCCAGCAGCTCCGACAGGGTAGGGCAGTACTTC. It is translated as CASSSDRVGQYF.

This chain connects TRBV4-1 to TRBJ2-7; 7 nucleotides agree with TRBD1. The CDR3 has 15 amino acids. The trim removed 2 bases at V and 3 bases at J, leaving 7 bases unmatched. Germline lookup yields CDR1 MGHRA and CDR2 YSYEKL. The DNA of the CDR3 is TGCGCCAGCAGCCAAATTCAGGGGGAAGGCTACGAGCAGTACTTC. Amino acids: CASSQIQGEGYEQYF.

The chain uses TRBV2 and TRBJ2-7; tentatively, D is TRBD2 (6 bases). This CDR3 has 15 residues. Germline CDR1 and CDR2: SNHLY and FYNNEI. Trimming shortened V by 5 bases and J by 2 bases, and 16 bases separated the two germline ends. The CDR3 loop reads CASSRDSDPPYEQYF. The CDR3, as DNA: TGTGCCAGCAGTCGGGACTCCGACCCCCCCTACGAGCAGTACTTC.

This chain uses TRBV18 with TRBJ2-1; D may be TRBD2 (5 bases). The V end lost 6 bases, the J end lost 5 bases, and 17 bases lay between the germline ends. The germline CDR1 and CDR2 sequences are KGHSH and LQKENI. This CDR3 is 15 amino acids long. The CDR3 reads CASSRGKTSDNEQFF. The CDR3 DNA is TGTGCCAGCTCCCGGGGTAAGACGTCAGACAATGAGCAGTTCTTC.

The chain couples TRBV4-1 to TRBJ1-1, with 7 positions matching TRBD1. This CDR3 has 14 residues. Germline CDR1 and CDR2: MGHRA and YSYEKL. Trimming removed 3 bases from V and 3 bases from J; junction bases left unmatched: 4. CDR3 nucleotide sequence: TGCGCCAGCAGCCAGCGACAGGGAGACACTGAAGCTTTCTTT. Translating gives CASSQRQGDTEAFF.